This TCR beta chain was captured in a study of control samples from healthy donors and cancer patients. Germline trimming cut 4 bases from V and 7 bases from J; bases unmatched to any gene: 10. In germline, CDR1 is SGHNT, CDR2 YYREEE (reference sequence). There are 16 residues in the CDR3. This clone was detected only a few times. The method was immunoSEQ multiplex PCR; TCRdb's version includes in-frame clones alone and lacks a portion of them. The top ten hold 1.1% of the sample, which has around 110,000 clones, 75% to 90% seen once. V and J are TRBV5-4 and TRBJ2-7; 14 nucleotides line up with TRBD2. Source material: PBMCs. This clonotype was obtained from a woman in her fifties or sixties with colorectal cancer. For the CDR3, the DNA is TGTGCCAGCAGCCCTGGGACTAGCGGGAGTCTCAGGGAGCAGTACTTC. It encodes CASSPGTSGSLREQYF.